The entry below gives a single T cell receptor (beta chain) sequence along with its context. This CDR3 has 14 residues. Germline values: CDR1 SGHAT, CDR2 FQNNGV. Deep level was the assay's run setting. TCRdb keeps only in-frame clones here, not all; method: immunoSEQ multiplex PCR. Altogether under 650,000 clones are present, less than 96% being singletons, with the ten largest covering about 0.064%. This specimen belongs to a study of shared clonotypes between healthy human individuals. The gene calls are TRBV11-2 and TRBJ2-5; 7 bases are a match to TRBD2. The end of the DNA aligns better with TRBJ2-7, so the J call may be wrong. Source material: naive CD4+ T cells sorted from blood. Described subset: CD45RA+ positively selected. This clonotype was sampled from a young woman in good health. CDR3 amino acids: CASSFRGSSYEQYF. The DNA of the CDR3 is TGTGCCAGCAGCTTTCGCGGGAGTTCCTACGAGCAGTACTTC.